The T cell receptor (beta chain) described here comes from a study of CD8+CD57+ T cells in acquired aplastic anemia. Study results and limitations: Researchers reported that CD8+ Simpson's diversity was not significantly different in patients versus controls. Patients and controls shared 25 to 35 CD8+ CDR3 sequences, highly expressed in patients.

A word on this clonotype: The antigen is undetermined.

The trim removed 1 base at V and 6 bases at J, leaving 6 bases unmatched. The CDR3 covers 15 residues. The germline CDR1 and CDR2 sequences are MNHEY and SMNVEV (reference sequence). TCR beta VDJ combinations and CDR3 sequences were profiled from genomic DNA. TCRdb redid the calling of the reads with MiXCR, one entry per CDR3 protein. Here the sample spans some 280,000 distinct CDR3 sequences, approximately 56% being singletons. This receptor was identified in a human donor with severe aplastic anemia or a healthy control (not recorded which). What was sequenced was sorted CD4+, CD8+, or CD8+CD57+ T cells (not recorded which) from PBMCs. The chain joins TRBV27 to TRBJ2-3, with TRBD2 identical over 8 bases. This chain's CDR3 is CASSLFGTRGDTQYF. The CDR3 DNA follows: TGTGCCAGCAGTTTATTCGGGACTAGGGGTGATACGCAGTATTTT.